This T cell receptor (beta chain) derives from a study of spatial heterogeneity in lung cancer. Study background: Compared with alpha-chain sequences, beta-chain sequences were consistently detected in greater numbers.

Germline loops: CDR1 SGHRS, CDR2 YFSETQ. The CDR3 has 13 amino acids. The ends were cut back, 5 bases at V and 8 bases at J, with 11 bases in the middle. In this sample, this clonotype turned up many times. MiXCR, applied by TCRdb to the 5' RACE reads, yields one record per CDR3 protein. The sample holds around 23,000 distinct CDR3 sequences; over 4.5% are singletons and the top ten take approximately 30%. Time point given: sample taken at primary tumor resection. Unsorted whole RNA samples from tumor, nontumor lung or frozen PBMC were sequenced. The sequence was obtained from a male donor with early-stage non-small cell lung cancer. The chain couples TRBV5-1 to TRBJ1-6; unclear D gene. Sequencing used PBMCs, obtained at surgery. In DNA form, the CDR3 reads TGCGCCAGCAGTGGGCTACTGGATTCACCCCTCCACTTT. Amino acids: CASSGLLDSPLHF.